This TCR beta chain was sequenced in a study of neurological immune-mediated disorders. There are many counts of this clonotype. Described time point: longitudinal time-point 1 (baseline). TCRdb recomputed calls from the 5' RACE reads with MiXCR, one row per CDR3 protein. This table has some 38,000 distinct CDR3 sequences, about 3.3% appearing once. The CDR3 loop spans 13 amino acids. The V gene lost 3 bases and the J gene lost 4 bases, with 9 bases spanning the gap. Germline V gene lookup returns CDR1 SEHNR and CDR2 FQNEAQ (reference sequence). Material: PBMCs. This sequence originates from a woman aged 55-69 years with multiple sclerosis. V usage is TRBV7-9 and J usage is TRBJ1-1; TRBD1 is a possible D gene (5 bases). CDR3 DNA: TGTGCCAGCAGCTTCGACAGTCTCACTGAAGCTTTCTTT. Its translation is CASSFDSLTEAFF.